These T cell receptor beta chains were read from a single sample in a study of shared clonotypes between healthy human individuals. Repertoires were generated with immunoSEQ multiplex PCR, while TCRdb's copy carries only in-frame clones and drops some. The data contain some 630,000 clones, 72% of them singletons. Input material: memory CD4+ T cells sorted from blood. All receptors come from a woman aged 30 to 39 in good health. CDR3s include the opening cysteine and the closing phenylalanine or tryptophan. The D gene is left open where the match is weak. Some rows have no size entry. The others give once, few or many, or a class for an expanded clone.

clone_size	d_call	j_call	v_call	cdr3_aa	cdr3_nt
.	TRBD2	TRBJ2-7	TRBV7-9	CASSLGLAGYEQYF	TGTGCCAGCAGTTTGGGACTAGCAGGTTACGAGCAGTACTTC
.	TRBD1	TRBJ2-7	TRBV19	CASSTQQGPSYEQYF	TGTGCCAGTAGTACTCAACAGGGGCCCTCCTACGAGCAGTACTTC
.	.	TRBJ2-1	TRBV5-1	CASSLTGYNEQFF	TGCGCCAGCAGTCTAACAGGTTACAATGAGCAGTTCTTC
.	.	TRBJ1-2	TRBV4-1	CASSRSQGDSYGYTF	TGCGCCAGCAGCCGCTCGCAAGGAGACTCCTATGGCTACACCTTC
few	.	TRBJ2-5	TRBV27	CASSLYYRWNQETQYF	TGTGCCAGCAGTTTATACTACCGGTGGAACCAAGAGACCCAGTACTTC
.	TRBD1	TRBJ2-5	TRBV5-1	CASSPDRAIQETQYF	TGCGCCAGCAGCCCGGACAGGGCCATCCAAGAGACCCAGTACTTC
.	.	TRBJ2-5	TRBV7-6	CASSLETGRETQYF	TGTGCCAGCAGCTTAGAAACCGGGCGGGAGACCCAGTACTTC
.	TRBD1	TRBJ1-5	TRBV10-2	CASSDPRRGRGHQPQHF	TGCGCCAGCAGTGACCCACGGAGGGGGCGAGGGCATCAGCCCCAGCATTTT
.	.	TRBJ1-1	TRBV27	CATKGGGSETEAFF	TGTGCCACCAAGGGAGGGGGTTCGGAGACTGAAGCTTTCTTT
.	TRBD1	TRBJ2-3	TRBV27	CASSPGTGGPDTQYF	TGTGCCAGCAGTCCAGGGACAGGAGGTCCAGATACGCAGTATTTT
.	.	TRBJ2-2	TRBV28	CASRPRTGELFF	TGTGCCAGCAGACCCCGCACCGGGGAGCTGTTTTTT
.	.	TRBJ1-5	TRBV29-1	CSVSGGTNQPQHF	TGCAGCGTCTCGGGGGGGACCAATCAGCCCCAGCATTTT
.	.	TRBJ1-2	TRBV7-2	CASSPGTPINYGYTF	TGTGCCAGCAGCCCCGGGACACCTATTAACTATGGCTACACCTTC
.	.	TRBJ2-7	TRBV6-5	CASSYQSGSSEQYF	TGTGCCAGCAGTTACCAATCGGGGAGTAGCGAGCAGTACTTC
.	.	TRBJ1-2	TRBV9	CASSAQGNYGYTF	TGTGCCAGCAGCGCACAGGGTAACTATGGCTACACCTTC
few	.	TRBJ2-2	TRBV5-1	CASSLVMGDTGELFF	TGCGCCAGCAGCTTGGTAATGGGGGACACCGGGGAGCTGTTTTTT
once	.	TRBJ1-4	TRBV29-1	CSVVLAGWLEKLFF	TGCAGCGTTGTCCTGGCCGGATGGTTGGAAAAACTGTTTTTT
few	.	TRBJ1-5	TRBV2	CASSDRNRNNQPQHF	TGTGCCAGCAGTGATCGTAACAGGAACAATCAGCCCCAGCATTTT
.	TRBD1	TRBJ1-3	TRBV15	CATSTGQQGAGNTIYF	TGTGCCACCAGCACCGGGCAACAGGGGGCTGGAAACACCATATATTTT
.	.	TRBJ2-3	TRBV10-1	CASSRGGTHTDTQYF	TGCGCCAGCAGTAGAGGGGGAACTCACACAGATACGCAGTATTTT
.	TRBD2	TRBJ2-7	TRBV7-6	CASSLAPTSGLEQYF	TGTGCCAGCAGCTTAGCGCCGACTAGCGGCCTGGAGCAGTACTTC
.	.	TRBJ2-1	TRBV5-1	CASSLVGFFSYNEQFF	TGCGCCAGCAGCTTGGTTGGGTTTTTCTCCTACAATGAGCAGTTCTTC
.	.	TRBJ1-3	TRBV19	CASSSVRGGFSGNTIYF	TGTGCCAGTAGTAGCGTCAGGGGTGGATTCTCTGGAAACACCATATATTTT
many	.	TRBJ1-2	TRBV11-2	CASSAEASGYTF	TGTGCCAGCAGTGCCGAGGCCTCTGGCTACACCTTC
.	.	TRBJ1-4	TRBV2	CASNTGATNEKLFF	TGTGCCAGCAATACAGGTGCAACTAATGAAAAACTGTTTTTT
.	.	TRBJ2-4	TRBV18	CASSPESGGGKNIQYF	TGTGCCAGCTCACCAGAGTCAGGTGGGGGCAAAAACATTCAGTACTTC
few	TRBD1	TRBJ2-7	TRBV28	CASSTRQGGSYEQYF	TGTGCCAGCAGTACTCGACAGGGGGGCTCCTACGAGCAGTACTTC
.	.	TRBJ2-2	TRBV5-1	CASSVRDTRNTGELFF	TGCGCCAGCAGCGTCCGGGACACCCGGAACACCGGGGAGCTGTTTTTT
.	TRBD1	TRBJ2-7	TRBV4-1	CASSQTQGASYEQYF	TGCGCCAGCAGCCAAACACAGGGGGCCTCCTACGAGCAGTACTTC
.	.	TRBJ2-1	TRBV5-4	CASSLAGSSYNEQFF	TGTGCCAGCAGCTTGGCCGGAAGCTCCTACAATGAGCAGTTCTTC
once	TRBD1	TRBJ2-2	TRBV11-2	CASSWDRSNTGELFF	TGTGCCAGCAGCTGGGACAGATCGAACACCGGGGAGCTGTTTTTT
.	.	TRBJ2-1	TRBV5-4	CASSLEEYYNEQFF	TGTGCCAGCAGCTTGGAGGAGTACTACAATGAGCAGTTCTTC
few	TRBD1	TRBJ1-3	TRBV29-1	CSVVGTGSGNTIYF	TGCAGCGTTGTCGGGACAGGGTCTGGAAACACCATATATTTT
once	TRBD1	TRBJ2-1	TRBV7-8	CASSRDRVGSYNEQFF	TGTGCCAGCAGTCGAGACAGGGTGGGGTCCTACAATGAGCAGTTCTTC